The 17 T cell receptor beta chains below all came from one sample that was sequenced in a study of response to subunit inactivated influenza vaccine. TCRdb re-derived calls from the RT-PCR reads in MiXCR, one entry per CDR3 protein. The sample includes around 320,000 distinct CDR3 sequences, around 20% of them seen just once. The sequencing used PBMCs from blood, collected approximately 22 months after vaccination. Source of these receptors: a man between 45 and 75 years old who received an inactivated influenza vaccine.

In this sample, this clonotype turned up a few times. The rearrangement links TRBV6-2 or TRBV6-3 to TRBJ1-1, with TRBD1 identical over 9 bases. There are 14 residues in the CDR3. J lost 4 bases, V lost 7 bases, and 7 bases had no gene match. The germline gives CDR1 MNHEY, CDR2 SVGEGT. The CDR3 reads CASKKGQGPTEAFF. The CDR3 DNA reads TGTGCCAGCAAAAAGGGACAGGGTCCCACTGAAGCTTTCTTT.

Only a few counts were recorded for this clonotype. The genes are TRBV12-3 or TRBV12-4 and TRBJ2-1, with D possibly TRBD2 on 5 matching bases. The ends were cut back, 3 bases at V and 12 bases at J, with 9 bases in the middle. This CDR3 has 11 amino acids. The CDR3 region is CASSFLGVQFF. CDR3 DNA: TGTGCCAGCAGTTTCTTGGGAGTGCAGTTCTTC.

The CDR3 protein is CASHWRREGRTGELFF. The CDR3 coding sequence is TGTGCCAGCCACTGGCGGCGGGAGGGCCGCACCGGGGAGCTGTTTTTT. The rearrangement joins TRBV7-2 to TRBJ2-2, with 9 positions matching TRBD2. Losses at the gene ends were 8 bases for V and 4 bases for J; bases not matched to a gene: 11. This CDR3 spans 16 amino acids. The germline CDR1 and CDR2 sequences are SGHTA and FQGNSA.

This clonotype was picked up many times. The chain is built from TRBV7-9 and TRBJ1-2, with D hard to call. The CDR3 runs 13 residues. Trimming cost V 2 bases and J 0 bases, with 4 bases left between them. CDR1 and CDR2 (germline): SEHNR, FQNEAQ (reference sequence). CDR3 in DNA: TGTGCCAGCAGCTTACCCGCTAACTATGGCTACACCTTC. It codes for CASSLPANYGYTF.

This clonotype was found many times. J is TRBJ1-1 and V is TRBV24-1, with TRBD1 matching 12 bases. V lost 5 bases and J lost 6; bases outside the gene matches: 3. CDR1 and CDR2 (germline): KGHDR, SFDVKD. The CDR3 totals 14 residues. The CDR3 nucleotides read TGTGCCACCAGTGGGGACAGGGGGCTCTCTGAAGCTTTCTTT. Translated, it gives CATSGDRGLSEAFF.

V is TRBV5-1 and J is TRBJ2-5; 7 bases map to TRBD2. The CDR3 is made up of 14 amino acids. The J segment lost 0 bases and the V segment lost 5 bases, leaving 4 bases of the junction unmatched. Germline CDR1 is SGHRS and CDR2 is YFSETQ. CDR3 nucleotide sequence: TGCGCCAGCAGGATGGGAGGGAACCAAGAGACCCAGTACTTC. Translated: CASRMGGNQETQYF.

The chain links TRBV29-1 to TRBJ2-4, with a weak D call TRBD2 (5 bases). This CDR3 spans 16 amino acids. V shed 4 bases and J shed 1 base, with 17 bases lying between them. Germline assignment: CDR1 SQVTM and CDR2 ANQGSEA. Written as DNA, the CDR3 is TGCAGCGTTGGTTTCGCGGGCCTGGAGGCCAAAAACATTCAGTACTTC. Translating it yields CSVGFAGLEAKNIQYF.

This clonotype was counted only a few times. The chain has TRBV20-1 and TRBJ1-5, with TRBD1 as a possible D gene (5 bases). Germline CDR1 reads DFQATT; CDR2 reads SNEGSKA (reference sequence). Deletions cut 3 bases from V and 3 bases from J, with 12 bases between. This CDR3 comprises 14 residues. CDR3 sequence reads: CSARSGGYNQPQHF. Written as DNA, the CDR3 is TGCAGTGCTAGGTCGGGGGGTTACAATCAGCCCCAGCATTTT.

This clonotype was detected only a few times. The chain carries TRBV6-1 and TRBJ1-5; 8 nucleotides align to TRBD1. Germline-derived CDR1 and CDR2 are MNHNS and SASEGT. This CDR3 has 16 amino acids. Losses at the gene ends were 4 bases for V and 5 bases for J; bases not matched to a gene: 10. CDR3 sequence: CASSGTGYRGYQPQHF. In DNA, the CDR3 is TGTGCCAGCAGTGGGACTGGATACAGGGGGTATCAGCCCCAGCATTTT.

This clonotype has just a few counts. V usage is TRBV28 and J usage is TRBJ1-5; the D is unclear. Per germline, CDR1 MDHEN and CDR2 SYDVKM. Trimming stripped 8 bases from V and 6 bases from J, with 14 bases between. This CDR3 has 13 residues. This CDR3 reads CASGFIVGQPQHF. CDR3 nucleotides: TGTGCCAGCGGATTCATAGTAGGTCAGCCCCAGCATTTT. The variable domain in full, completed from reference TRBV28 and TRBJ1-5, reads DVKVTQSSRYLVKRTGEKVFLECVQDMDHENMFWYRQDPGLGLRLIYFSYDVKMKEKGDIPEGYSVSREKKERFSLILESASTNQTSMYLCASGFIVGQPQHFGDGTRLSIL.

The chain recombines TRBV4-1 with TRBJ1-3; 7 bases map to TRBD1. With V trimmed by 4 bases and J by 2 bases, 17 bases remained unmatched. Germline loops: CDR1 MGHRA, CDR2 YSYEKL. The CDR3 totals 19 residues. CDR3 residues: CASSPWVIVAGGPGNTIYF. CDR3 in DNA: TGCGCCAGCAGCCCTTGGGTAATTGTGGCAGGGGGACCTGGAAACACCATATATTTT.

The chain has TRBV19 and TRBJ1-5; TRBD1 matches at 9 bases. CDR1 and CDR2 from the germline V gene are LNHDA and SQIVND (reference sequence). The CDR3 consists of 18 residues. J lost 1 base, V lost 7 bases, and 14 bases had no gene match. DNA for the CDR3: TGTGCCAGTACCCGGGGGTTTTTGGGACAGGGAAGCAATCAGCCCCAGCATTTT. It encodes CASTRGFLGQGSNQPQHF.

The CDR3 DNA follows: TGTGCCACCAGCAGGCAGGGGGACACTGAAGCTTTCTTT. This sequence encodes CATSRQGDTEAFF. The chain recombines TRBV15 with TRBJ1-1, with 7 bases identical to TRBD1. J gave up 3 bases and V 3 bases, and 1 base lay outside the gene matches. Germline V CDR1 and CDR2: LNHNV, YYDKDF (reference sequence). CDR3 size: 13 residues.

The chain joins TRBV28 to TRBJ2-3; D is ambiguous. This CDR3 has 14 amino acids. The germline CDR1 and CDR2 sequences are MDHEN and SYDVKM. V lost 7 bases and J 0 bases, leaving 11 bases between the germline ends. The CDR3 reads CASNGSPSTDTQYF. The CDR3 bases are TGTGCCAGCAATGGCAGTCCTAGCACAGATACGCAGTATTTT.

CDR3 protein: CASSRRDRGTDTQYF. The CDR3 DNA sequence: TGTGCCAGCAGCCGCCGGGACAGGGGCACAGATACGCAGTATTTT. The chain uses TRBV7-9 and TRBJ2-3; 9 bases align to TRBD1. In germline, CDR1 is SEHNR, CDR2 FQNEAQ (reference sequence). V was clipped by 5 bases and J by 1 base; unmatched bases: 4. The CDR3 spans 15 residues. The entire variable domain, with the rest obtained from reference TRBV7-9 and TRBJ2-3, is as follows: DTGVSQNPRHKITKRGQNVTFRCDPISEHNRLYWYRQTLGQGPEFLTYFQNEAQLEKSRLLSDRFSAERPKGSFSTLEIQRTEQGDSAMYLCASSRRDRGTDTQYFGPGTRLTVL.

This clonotype was counted ten times or more. The genes are TRBV6-1 and TRBJ1-4, with 7 bases that match TRBD1. CDR1 and CDR2 from the germline V gene are MNHNS and SASEGT. CDR3 length equals 14 residues. V shed 6 bases and J 2 bases; nucleotides not matched to a gene: 3. The CDR3 coding sequence is TGTGCCAGCAGGCCGACAGGGACTAATGAAAAACTGTTTTTT. It yields the protein CASRPTGTNEKLFF.

The V and J genes are TRBV4-3 and TRBJ2-1; weak D call: TRBD2 (6 bases). Germline V gives CDR1 LGHNA, CDR2 YSLEER. Deletions cut 0 bases from V and 13 bases from J, with 13 bases between. The CDR3 spans 13 residues. The CDR3 loop reads CASSQEEGTEQFF. For the CDR3, the DNA is TGCGCCAGCAGCCAAGAGGAGGGCACAGAACAGTTCTTC.